The 13 T cell receptor beta chains listed next were all sequenced from one sample in a study of T cell responses to AZD1222 COVID-19 vaccine. Assay: immunoSEQ multiplex PCR; the TCRdb copy retains only in-frame clones and omits some. Of about 120,000 clones listed, approximately 88% were seen once; the top ten hold about 3.5%. This specimen consisted of peripheral blood, obtained on day 0 of AZD1222 vaccination. All receptors come from an adult in good health.

In this sample, this clone turned up once. This chain connects TRBV6-4 to TRBJ1-1; D is perhaps TRBD1 (5 bases). Per germline, CDR1 MRHNA and CDR2 SNTAGT. Trimming stripped 6 bases from V and 1 base from J, with 12 bases between. The CDR3 is made up of 14 amino acids. CDR3 in amino acids: CASRAGFGNTEAFF. CDR3 bases: TGTGCCAGCAGGGCAGGGTTCGGGAACACTGAAGCTTTCTTT.

The DNA of the CDR3 is TGTGCCAGTAGTGTAACAGGGGACTCTGGAAACACCATATATTTT. It translates to CASSVTGDSGNTIYF. The V call is TRBV19, the J call TRBJ1-3, with 7 bases aligning to TRBD1. The trim removed 5 bases at V and 0 bases at J, leaving 4 bases unmatched. Germline-derived CDR1 and CDR2 are LNHDA and SQIVND (reference sequence). The length of the CDR3 is 15 residues.

The chain joins TRBV11-2 to TRBJ1-2; TRBD1 is a possible D gene (5 bases). Trimming pared 2 bases from V and 4 bases from J, leaving 14 bases between. The CDR3 consists of 15 residues. Germline V gene sequence: CDR1 SGHAT, CDR2 FQNNGV. This CDR3 is CASSLLGPLVYGYTF. The CDR3 DNA reads as TGTGCCAGCAGCTTATTGGGACCGCTCGTCTATGGCTACACCTTC.

This chain connects TRBV4-3 to TRBJ1-3; D is possibly TRBD1 (6 bases). Germline V gene sequence: CDR1 LGHNA, CDR2 YSLEER. This CDR3 is built from 13 residues. V lost 0 bases and J 16 bases, leaving 16 bases between the germline ends. The CDR3: CASSQDEVSQGYF. CDR3 nucleotides: TGCGCCAGCAGCCAAGATGAGGTATCACAGGGCTATTTT.

J is TRBJ2-5 and V is TRBV5-4; D is possibly TRBD1 (6 bases). CDR3 size: 14 residues. The germline V gene has CDR1 SGHNT and CDR2 YYREEE (reference sequence). Trimming took 0 bases from V and 5 from J, leaving 11 bases between them. The CDR3 sequence is CASSLEQGWETQYF. The CDR3 DNA sequence: TGTGCCAGCAGCTTGGAACAGGGCTGGGAGACCCAGTACTTC.

Notes on this clone: The same CDR3 can be traced to other DNA sequences in this sample. The chain carries TRBV19 and TRBJ1-2; D is ambiguous. Germline CDR1 reads LNHDA; CDR2 reads SQIVND (reference sequence). The CDR3 is 11 residues long. V lost 6 bases, J lost 7 bases, and 9 bases lay in between. The CDR3 region is CASSRLGGYTF. CDR3 nucleotides: TGTGCCAGTAGCCGTCTGGGTGGCTACACCTTC.

This chain connects TRBV20-1 to TRBJ1-6; 9 nucleotides agree with TRBD1. CDR3 length: 13 amino acids. J gave up 9 bases and V 3 bases, and 3 bases lay outside the gene matches. Germline lookup yields CDR1 DFQATT and CDR2 SNEGSKA (reference sequence). The CDR3 DNA reads TGCAGTGCTAGTGGGACAGGGCGTTCACCCCTCCACTTT. Amino acids: CSASGTGRSPLHF.

The chain links TRBV6-5 to TRBJ2-1; no reliable D call. V lost 8 bases to trimming and J lost 0 bases, with 8 bases between them. Per germline, CDR1 MNHEY and CDR2 SVGAGI. This CDR3 has 13 residues. For the CDR3, the DNA is TGTGCCAGCGGACGGAACTCCTACAATGAGCAGTTCTTC. This encodes CASGRNSYNEQFF.

The chain combines TRBV5-1 with TRBJ2-5; D not resolved. The CDR3 is 14 residues long. Germline CDR1 reads SGHRS; CDR2 reads YFSETQ. V dropped 2 bases and J dropped 3 bases, with 11 bases sitting between them. The CDR3 reads CASSFRDIKETQYF. Here the CDR3 DNA reads TGCGCCAGCAGCTTTCGAGACATTAAAGAGACCCAGTACTTC.

V usage is TRBV2 and J usage is TRBJ1-5, with TRBD1 identical over 7 bases. J was trimmed by 2 bases and V by 6 bases; bases with no gene match: 4. The CDR3 consists of 14 residues. Germline V gene data show CDR1 as SNHLY and CDR2 as FYNNEI. CDR3 sequence: CASSPTGGNQPQHF. The CDR3 DNA reads as TGTGCCAGCAGCCCAACAGGGGGCAATCAGCCCCAGCATTTT.

This chain uses TRBV2 with TRBJ1-6; D unclear. Germline loops: CDR1 SNHLY, CDR2 FYNNEI. The CDR3 runs to 13 residues. Deletions cut 8 bases from V and 6 bases from J, with 11 bases between. CDR3 region: CASYGHLNSPLHF. DNA of the CDR3: TGTGCCAGCTATGGCCACCTTAATTCACCCCTCCACTTT. Based on the CDR3 plus reference TRBV2 and TRBJ1-6, the full variable domain is EPEVTQTPSHQVTQMGQEVILRCVPISNHLYFYWYRQILGQKVEFLVSFYNNEISEKSEIFDDQFSVERPDGSNFTLKIRSTKLEDSAMYFCASYGHLNSPLHFGNGTRLTVT.

This clone was counted once. The J gene is TRBJ1-6, the V gene TRBV4-2, with D tentatively TRBD1 (5 bases). CDR3 size: 17 residues. Germline loops: CDR1 LGHNA, CDR2 YNFKEQ. Trimming removed 0 bases at V and 6 bases at J, with 15 bases between. The CDR3: CASSQDRPGGGNSPLHF. The CDR3 DNA is TGTGCCAGCAGCCAAGATCGTCCAGGTGGGGGTAATTCACCCCTCCACTTT.

This clone was counted a single time. The chain links TRBV9 to TRBJ1-6, with unresolved D. CDR1 is SGDLS and CDR2 is YYNGEE in the germline V gene. There are 15 residues in the CDR3. Trimming took 5 bases from V and 6 from J, leaving 15 bases between them. This CDR3 is CASSERGAGNSPLHF. Written as DNA, the CDR3 is TGTGCCAGCAGTGAGCGAGGAGCGGGTAATTCACCCCTCCACTTT.